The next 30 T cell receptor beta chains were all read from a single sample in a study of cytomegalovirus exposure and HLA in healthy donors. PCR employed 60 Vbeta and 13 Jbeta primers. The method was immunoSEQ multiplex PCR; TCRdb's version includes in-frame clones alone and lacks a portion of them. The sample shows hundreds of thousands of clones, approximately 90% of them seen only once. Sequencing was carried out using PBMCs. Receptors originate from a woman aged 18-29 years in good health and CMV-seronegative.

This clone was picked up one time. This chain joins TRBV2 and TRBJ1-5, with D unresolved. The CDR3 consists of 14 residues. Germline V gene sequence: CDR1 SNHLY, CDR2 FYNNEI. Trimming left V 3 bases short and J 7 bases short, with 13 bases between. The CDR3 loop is CASSEAFTGQPQHF. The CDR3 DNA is TGTGCCAGCAGTGAGGCGTTCACGGGGCAGCCCCAGCATTTT.

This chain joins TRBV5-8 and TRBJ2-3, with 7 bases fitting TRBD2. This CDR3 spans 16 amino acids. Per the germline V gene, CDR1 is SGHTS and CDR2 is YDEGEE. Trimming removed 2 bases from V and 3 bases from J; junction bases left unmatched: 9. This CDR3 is CASSFGRTSLTDTQYF. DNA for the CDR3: TGTGCCAGCAGCTTTGGCCGGACTAGTTTAACAGATACGCAGTATTTT.

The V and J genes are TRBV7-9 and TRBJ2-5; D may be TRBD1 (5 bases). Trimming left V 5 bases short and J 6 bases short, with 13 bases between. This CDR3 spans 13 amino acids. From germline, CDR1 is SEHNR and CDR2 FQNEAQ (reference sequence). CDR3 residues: CASSADSMQTQYF. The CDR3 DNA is TGTGCCAGCAGCGCAGACAGTATGCAGACCCAGTACTTC.

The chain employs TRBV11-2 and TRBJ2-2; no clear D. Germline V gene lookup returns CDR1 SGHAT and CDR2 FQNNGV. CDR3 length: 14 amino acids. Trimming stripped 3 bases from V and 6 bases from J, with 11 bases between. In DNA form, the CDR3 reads TGTGCCAGCAGCTTTCCGTCTAGGTCCGGGGAGCTGTTTTTT. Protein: CASSFPSRSGELFF.

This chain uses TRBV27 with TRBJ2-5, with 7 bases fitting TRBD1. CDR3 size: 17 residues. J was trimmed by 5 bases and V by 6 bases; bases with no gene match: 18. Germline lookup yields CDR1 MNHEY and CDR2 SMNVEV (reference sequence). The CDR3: CASSLTTGATLRETQYF. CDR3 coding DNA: TGTGCCAGCAGCCTAACAACAGGGGCCACCCTTAGGGAGACCCAGTACTTC.

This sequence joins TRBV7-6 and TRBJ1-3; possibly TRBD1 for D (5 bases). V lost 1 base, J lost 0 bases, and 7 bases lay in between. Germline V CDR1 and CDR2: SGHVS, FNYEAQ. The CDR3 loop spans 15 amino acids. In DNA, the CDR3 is TGTGCCAGCAGCTTAGGACAGAGCTCTGGAAACACCATATATTTT. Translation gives CASSLGQSSGNTIYF.

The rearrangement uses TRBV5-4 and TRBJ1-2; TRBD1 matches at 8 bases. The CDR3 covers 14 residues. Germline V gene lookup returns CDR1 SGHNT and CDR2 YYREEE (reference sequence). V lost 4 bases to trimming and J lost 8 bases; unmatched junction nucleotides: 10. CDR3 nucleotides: TGTGCCAGCAGCGGCGATCAGGGGGCTGGCGGCTACACCTTC. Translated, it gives CASSGDQGAGGYTF.

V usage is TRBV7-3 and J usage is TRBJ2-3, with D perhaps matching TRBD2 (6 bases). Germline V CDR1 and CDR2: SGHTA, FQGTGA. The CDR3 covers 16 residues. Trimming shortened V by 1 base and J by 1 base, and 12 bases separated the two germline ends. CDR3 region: CASSLIRASGTDTQYF. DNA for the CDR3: TGTGCCAGCAGCTTAATTAGGGCTAGCGGCACAGATACGCAGTATTTT.

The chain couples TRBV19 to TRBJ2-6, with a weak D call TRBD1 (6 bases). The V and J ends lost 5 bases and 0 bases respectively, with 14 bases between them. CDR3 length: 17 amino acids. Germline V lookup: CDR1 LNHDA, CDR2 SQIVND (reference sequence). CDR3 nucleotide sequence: TGTGCCAGTAGTTCCCGGACAGCGAGCTCTGGGGCCAACGTCCTGACTTTC. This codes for CASSSRTASSGANVLTF.

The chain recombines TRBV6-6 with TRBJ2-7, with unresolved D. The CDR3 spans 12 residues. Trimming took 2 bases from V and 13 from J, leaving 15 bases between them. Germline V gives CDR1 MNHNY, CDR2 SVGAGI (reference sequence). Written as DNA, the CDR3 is TGTGCCAGCAGTTACGGAGCGTCCCCCCACTACTTC. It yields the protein CASSYGASPHYF.

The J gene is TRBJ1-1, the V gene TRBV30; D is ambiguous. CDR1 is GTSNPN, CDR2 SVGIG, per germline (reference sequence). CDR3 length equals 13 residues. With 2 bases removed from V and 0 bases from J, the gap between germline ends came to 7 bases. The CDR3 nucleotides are TGTGCCTGGAGTATGACACTGAACACTGAAGCTTTCTTT. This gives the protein CAWSMTLNTEAFF. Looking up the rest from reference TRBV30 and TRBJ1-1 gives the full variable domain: SQTIHQWPATLVQPVGSPLSLECTVEGTSNPNLYWYRQAAGRGLQLLFYSVGIGQISSEVPQNLSASRPQDRQFILSSKKLLLSDSGFYLCAWSMTLNTEAFFGQGTRLTVV.

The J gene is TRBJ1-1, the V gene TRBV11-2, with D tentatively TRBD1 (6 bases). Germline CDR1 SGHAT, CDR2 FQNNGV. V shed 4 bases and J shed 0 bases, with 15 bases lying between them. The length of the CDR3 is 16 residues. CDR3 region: CASSSAQRTVNTEAFF. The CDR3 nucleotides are TGTGCCAGCAGCTCGGCCCAACGGACAGTGAACACTGAAGCTTTCTTT. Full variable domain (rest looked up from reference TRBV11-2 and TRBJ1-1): EAGVAQSPRYKIIEKRQSVAFWCNPISGHATLYWYQQILGQGPKLLIQFQNNGVVDDSQLPKDRFSAERLKGVDSTLKIQPAKLEDSAVYLCASSSAQRTVNTEAFFGQGTRLTVV.

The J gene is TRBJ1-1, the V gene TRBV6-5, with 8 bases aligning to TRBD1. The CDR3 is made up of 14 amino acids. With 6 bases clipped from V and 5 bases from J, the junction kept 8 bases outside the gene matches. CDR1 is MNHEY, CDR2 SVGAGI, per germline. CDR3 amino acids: CASRKDRARTEAFF. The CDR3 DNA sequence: TGTGCCAGCAGGAAGGACAGGGCCAGAACTGAAGCTTTCTTT.

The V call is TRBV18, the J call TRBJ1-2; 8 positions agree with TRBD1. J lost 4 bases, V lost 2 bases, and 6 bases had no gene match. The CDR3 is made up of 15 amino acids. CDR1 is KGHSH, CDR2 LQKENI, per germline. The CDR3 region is CASSPSGQGGYGYTF. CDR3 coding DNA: TGTGCCAGCTCACCATCTGGACAGGGCGGCTATGGCTACACCTTC.

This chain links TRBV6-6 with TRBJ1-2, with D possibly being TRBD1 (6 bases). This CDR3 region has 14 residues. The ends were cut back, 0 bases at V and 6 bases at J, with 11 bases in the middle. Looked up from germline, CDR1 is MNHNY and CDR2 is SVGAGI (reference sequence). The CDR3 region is CASSYSGGANGYTF. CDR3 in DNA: TGTGCCAGCAGTTACTCCGGGGGGGCGAATGGCTACACCTTC.

The CDR3 DNA reads TGTGCCAGCAGCACAACCTACAATGAGCAGTTCTTC. This codes for CASSTTYNEQFF. V gene TRBV11-3 combines with J gene TRBJ2-1, with D hard to call. This CDR3 is 12 amino acids long. Trimming cost V 5 bases and J 2 bases, with 4 bases left between them. Germline V lookup: CDR1 SGHNT, CDR2 YENEEA. Using reference TRBV11-3 and TRBJ2-1 for the parts outside the CDR3, the full variable domain is EAGVVQSPRYKIIEKKQPVAFWCNPISGHNTLYWYLQNLGQGPELLIRYENEEAVDDSQLPKDRFSAERLKGVDSTLKIQPAELGDSAVYLCASSTTYNEQFFGPGTRLTVL.

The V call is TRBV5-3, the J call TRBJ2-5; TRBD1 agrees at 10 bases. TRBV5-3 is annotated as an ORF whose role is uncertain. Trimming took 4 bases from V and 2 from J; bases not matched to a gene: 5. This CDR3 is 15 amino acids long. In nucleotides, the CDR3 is TGTGCCAGAAGCACACCGGGACAGGGGCAAGAGACCCAGTACTTC. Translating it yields CARSTPGQGQETQYF.

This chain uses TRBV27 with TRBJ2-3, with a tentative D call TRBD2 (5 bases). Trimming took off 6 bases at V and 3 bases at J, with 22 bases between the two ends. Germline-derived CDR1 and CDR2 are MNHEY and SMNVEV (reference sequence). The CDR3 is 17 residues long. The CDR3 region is CASSFLNVESGTDTQYF. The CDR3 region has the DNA TGTGCCAGCAGCTTCCTGAACGTCGAAAGCGGAACAGATACGCAGTATTTT.

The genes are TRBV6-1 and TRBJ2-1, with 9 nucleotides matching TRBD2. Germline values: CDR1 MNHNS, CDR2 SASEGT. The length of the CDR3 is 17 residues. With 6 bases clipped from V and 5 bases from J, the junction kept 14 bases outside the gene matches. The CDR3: CASSEQLAGPADNEQFF. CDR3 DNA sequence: TGTGCCAGCAGCGAACAGCTAGCGGGACCGGCAGACAATGAGCAGTTCTTC.

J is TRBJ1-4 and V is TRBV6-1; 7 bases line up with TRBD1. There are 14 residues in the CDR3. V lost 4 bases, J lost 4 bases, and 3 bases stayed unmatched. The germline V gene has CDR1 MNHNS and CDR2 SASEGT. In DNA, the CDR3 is TGTGCCAGCAGTGGACAGGGTTTTAATGAAAAACTGTTTTTT. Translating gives CASSGQGFNEKLFF.

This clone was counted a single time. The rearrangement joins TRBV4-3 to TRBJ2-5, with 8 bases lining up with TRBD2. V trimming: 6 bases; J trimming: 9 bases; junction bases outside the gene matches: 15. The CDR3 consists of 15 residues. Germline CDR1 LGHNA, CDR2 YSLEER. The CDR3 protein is CASSQGGGQLKAQYF. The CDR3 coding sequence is TGCGCCAGCAGTCAGGGCGGGGGGCAACTTAAGGCCCAGTACTTC.

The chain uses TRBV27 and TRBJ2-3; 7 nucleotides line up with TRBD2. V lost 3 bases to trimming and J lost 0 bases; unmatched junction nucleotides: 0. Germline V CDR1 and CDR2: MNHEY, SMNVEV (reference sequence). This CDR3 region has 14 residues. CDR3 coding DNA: TGTGCCAGCAGTTTTAGCGGGAGCACAGATACGCAGTATTTT. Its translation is CASSFSGSTDTQYF.

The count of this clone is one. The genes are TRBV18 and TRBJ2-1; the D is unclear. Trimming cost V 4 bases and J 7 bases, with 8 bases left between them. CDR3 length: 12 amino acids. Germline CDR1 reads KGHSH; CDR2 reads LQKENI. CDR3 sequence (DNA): TGTGCCAGCTCACTCAGTCAGAATGAGCAGTTCTTC. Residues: CASSLSQNEQFF. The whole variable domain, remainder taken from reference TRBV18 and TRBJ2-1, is NAGVMQNPRHLVRRRGQEARLRCSPMKGHSHVYWYRQLPEEGLKFMVYLQKENIIDESGMPKERFSAEFPKEGPSILRIQQVVRGDSAAYFCASSLSQNEQFFGPGTRLTVL.

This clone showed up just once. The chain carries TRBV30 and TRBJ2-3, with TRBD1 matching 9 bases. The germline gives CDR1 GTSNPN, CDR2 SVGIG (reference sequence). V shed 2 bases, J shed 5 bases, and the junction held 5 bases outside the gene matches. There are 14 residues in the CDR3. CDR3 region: CAWSKGQGQDTQYF. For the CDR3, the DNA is TGTGCCTGGAGTAAGGGACAGGGACAAGATACGCAGTATTTT.

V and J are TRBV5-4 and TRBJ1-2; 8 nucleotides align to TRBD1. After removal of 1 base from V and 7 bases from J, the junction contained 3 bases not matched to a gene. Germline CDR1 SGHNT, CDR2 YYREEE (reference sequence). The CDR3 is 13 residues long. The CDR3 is CASSLTGGGGYTF. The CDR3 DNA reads TGTGCCAGCAGCTTGACAGGGGGGGGTGGCTACACCTTC.

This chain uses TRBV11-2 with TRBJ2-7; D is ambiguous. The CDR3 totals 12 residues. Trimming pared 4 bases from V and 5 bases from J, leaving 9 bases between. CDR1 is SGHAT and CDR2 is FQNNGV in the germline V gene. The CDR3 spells CASSSGDHEQYF. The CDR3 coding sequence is TGTGCCAGCAGCTCAGGCGACCACGAGCAGTACTTC.

For the CDR3, the DNA is TGTGCCAGCAGCTTACTCCGGGACAGGGTTTATTCACCCCTCCACTTT. Translation gives CASSLLRDRVYSPLHF. The rearrangement joins TRBV5-4 to TRBJ1-6; 9 nucleotides align to TRBD1. Germline V CDR1 and CDR2: SGHNT, YYREEE (reference sequence). Unmatched junction bases numbered 8, after V lost 2 bases and J lost 8 bases. The CDR3 sequence is 16 residues long.

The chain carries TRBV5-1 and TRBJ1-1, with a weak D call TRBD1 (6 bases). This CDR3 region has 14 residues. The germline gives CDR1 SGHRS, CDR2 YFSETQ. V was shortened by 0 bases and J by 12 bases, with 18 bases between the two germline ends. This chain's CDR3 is CASSLEAGVPKTFF. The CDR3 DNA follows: TGCGCCAGCAGCTTGGAGGCAGGGGTTCCCAAAACTTTCTTT.

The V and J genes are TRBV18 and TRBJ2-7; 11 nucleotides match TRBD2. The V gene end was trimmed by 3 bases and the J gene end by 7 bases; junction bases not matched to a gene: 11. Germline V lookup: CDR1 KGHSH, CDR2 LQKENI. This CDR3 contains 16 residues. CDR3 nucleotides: TGTGCCAGCTCACCTCTCGTAGCGGGGGGGCTTCGGGAGCAGTACTTC. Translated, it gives CASSPLVAGGLREQYF.

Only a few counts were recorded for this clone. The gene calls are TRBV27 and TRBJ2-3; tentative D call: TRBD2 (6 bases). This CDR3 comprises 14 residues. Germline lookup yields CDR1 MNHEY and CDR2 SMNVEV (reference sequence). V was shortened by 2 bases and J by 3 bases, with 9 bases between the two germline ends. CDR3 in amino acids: CASSLNAGTDTQYF. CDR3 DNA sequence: TGTGCCAGCAGTTTAAATGCGGGAACAGATACGCAGTATTTT.